These 17 T cell receptor beta chains were all obtained from the same sample, sequenced in a study of cytomegalovirus exposure and HLA in healthy donors. TCRdb's table, derived via immunoSEQ multiplex PCR, lists solely in-frame clones and lacks some. Among 65,000 to 75,000 clones listed, around 94% were seen once. The sequenced sample consisted of PBMCs. Source of these receptors: a woman between 18 and 30 years old in good health and CMV-seropositive.

The chain joins TRBV28 to TRBJ2-3, with D possibly TRBD2 on 6 matching bases. V was pared by 8 bases and J by 3 bases, with 24 bases between. Germline V lookup: CDR1 MDHEN, CDR2 SYDVKM. This CDR3 spans 17 amino acids. The CDR3, as DNA: TGTGCCAGCCTGAGGTCCTTGGGCGGGGATGGGACAGATACGCAGTATTTT. Translated: CASLRSLGGDGTDTQYF.

The chain couples TRBV4-2 to TRBJ2-2, with 7 bases fitting TRBD2. Germline trimming cut 1 base from V and 2 bases from J; bases unmatched to any gene: 10. The CDR3 is 18 amino acids. Germline-derived CDR1 and CDR2 are LGHNA and YNFKEQ. CDR3 amino acids: CASSQVGSGEQNTGELFF. CDR3 DNA sequence: TGTGCCAGCAGCCAAGTTGGAAGCGGGGAGCAAAACACCGGGGAGCTGTTTTTT.

The genes are TRBV19 and TRBJ1-3; TRBD1 matches at 9 bases. Germline V gene lookup returns CDR1 LNHDA and CDR2 SQIVND (reference sequence). The CDR3 sequence is 15 residues long. Trimming at V came to 5 bases and at J to 4 bases, leaving 6 bases not matched to a gene. DNA for the CDR3: TGTGCCAGTAGTCTAGGGACAGGGTACGGAAACACCATATATTTT. It yields the protein CASSLGTGYGNTIYF.

V usage is TRBV6-1 and J usage is TRBJ1-5, with a tentative D call TRBD1 (5 bases). The germline V gene encodes CDR1 MNHNS and CDR2 SASEGT. CDR3 length: 15 amino acids. Trimming removed 8 bases from V and 0 bases from J, with 14 bases in between. The CDR3 protein is CASVSGGYSNQPQHF. The CDR3 nucleotides are TGTGCCAGCGTAAGTGGGGGGTATAGCAATCAGCCCCAGCATTTT.

This clone has just one count. V is TRBV6-6 and J is TRBJ2-7; a weak D match, TRBD1 (6 bases). The V end was cut by 5 bases, the J end by 2 bases, with 10 bases between. There are 13 residues in the CDR3. The germline V gene encodes CDR1 MNHNY and CDR2 SVGAGI (reference sequence). The CDR3 DNA reads TGTGCCAGCAGTCCCACAGGGACCTACGAGCAGTACTTC. This translates into CASSPTGTYEQYF.

The chain has TRBV6-6 and TRBJ2-3; a weak D match, TRBD1 (5 bases). The CDR3 contains 13 residues. The ends were cut back, 8 bases at V and 4 bases at J, with 13 bases in the middle. Germline V CDR1 and CDR2: MNHNY, SVGAGI (reference sequence). Here the CDR3 reads CASLKGPADTQYF. The CDR3 DNA reads TGTGCCAGCTTAAAGGGGCCAGCAGATACGCAGTATTTT.

This chain uses TRBV11-2 with TRBJ2-7; D unresolved. V lost 0 bases, J lost 0 bases, and 15 bases lay in between. The germline V gene encodes CDR1 SGHAT and CDR2 FQNNGV. CDR3 length: 17 residues. CDR3 protein: CASSLERIGLGSYEQYF. DNA of the CDR3: TGTGCCAGCAGCTTAGAGAGGATCGGTCTTGGCTCCTACGAGCAGTACTTC.

The V gene is TRBV6-1, the J gene TRBJ2-7; no reliable D call. Germline CDR1 is MNHNS and CDR2 is SASEGT. Trimming removed 6 bases at V and 2 bases at J, with 8 bases between. CDR3 size: 12 residues. The CDR3 is CASSPLTYEQYF. The CDR3 bases are TGTGCCAGCAGCCCCTTAACCTACGAGCAGTACTTC.

DNA for the CDR3: TGTGCCAGTAATGGGCAGGGTGAAACTGAAGCTTTCTTT. Its translation is CASNGQGETEAFF. J is TRBJ1-1 and V is TRBV19; D is perhaps TRBD1 (5 bases). Between the trimmed V and J ends, which lost 7 bases and 5 bases, there was a span of 14 bases. The CDR3 is 13 residues long. Germline V CDR1 and CDR2: LNHDA, SQIVND (reference sequence).

The chain recombines TRBV7-9 with TRBJ2-2; D is ambiguous. CDR1 is SEHNR and CDR2 is FQNEAQ in the germline V gene (reference sequence). V dropped 7 bases and J dropped 3 bases, with 18 bases sitting between them. The length of the CDR3 is 16 residues. CDR3 sequence: CASTRRRLWDTGELFF. CDR3 nucleotide sequence: TGTGCCAGCACCCGCCGTCGACTCTGGGACACCGGGGAGCTGTTTTTT.

The chain links TRBV5-6 to TRBJ2-1; 10 positions agree with TRBD2. The CDR3 has 16 amino acids. Germline loops: CDR1 SGHDT, CDR2 YYEEEE. Trimming removed 4 bases from V and 4 bases from J; junction bases left unmatched: 8. CDR3 coding DNA: TGTGCCAGCAGCCCCGGACTAGCGGTATCATACAATGAGCAGTTCTTC. Amino acid sequence: CASSPGLAVSYNEQFF.

The chain has TRBV11-2 and TRBJ2-5, with TRBD2 matching over 7 bases. The CDR3 loop spans 15 amino acids. Germline lookup yields CDR1 SGHAT and CDR2 FQNNGV. The junction had 7 bases not matched to a gene; V was cut back by 4 bases and J by 2 bases. CDR3 loop: CASSSSGIAQETQYF. The CDR3 DNA reads as TGTGCCAGCAGCTCTAGCGGCATAGCGCAAGAGACCCAGTACTTC. Full variable domain (remainder filled in from reference TRBV11-2 and TRBJ2-5): EAGVAQSPRYKIIEKRQSVAFWCNPISGHATLYWYQQILGQGPKLLIQFQNNGVVDDSQLPKDRFSAERLKGVDSTLKIQPAKLEDSAVYLCASSSSGIAQETQYFGPGTRLLVL.

The V gene is TRBV5-6, the J gene TRBJ2-1, with unresolved D. V lost 0 bases, J lost 4 bases, and 14 bases lay in between. Germline values: CDR1 SGHDT, CDR2 YYEEEE. The CDR3 loop spans 16 amino acids. CDR3 region: CASSLGRRQRYNEQFF. As DNA, the CDR3 is TGTGCCAGCAGCTTGGGTCGTAGACAAAGATACAATGAGCAGTTCTTC.

The chain combines TRBV28 with TRBJ1-1, with 12 nucleotides matching TRBD1. There are 15 residues in the CDR3. V lost 7 bases and J lost 10; bases outside the gene matches: 13. Germline CDR1 MDHEN, CDR2 SYDVKM. CDR3 coding DNA: TGTGCCAGCACCCTAGGGGGGACAGGGGGCTTTCGAGCTTTCTTT. Its translation: CASTLGGTGGFRAFF.

J is TRBJ2-7 and V is TRBV19; 9 bases are shared with TRBD1. Per the germline V gene, CDR1 is LNHDA and CDR2 is SQIVND (reference sequence). The CDR3 has 15 amino acids. V was clipped by 7 bases and J by 0 bases; unmatched bases: 7. In nucleotides, the CDR3 is TGTGCCAGTAAGCTAACGGGACAGGGCTCCTACGAGCAGTACTTC. Translation: CASKLTGQGSYEQYF.

V and J are TRBV7-8 and TRBJ2-3; D not certain. Germline V gives CDR1 SGHVS, CDR2 FQNEAQ. The CDR3 contains 17 residues. V dropped 5 bases and J dropped 2 bases, with 20 bases sitting between them. The CDR3 spells CASSQREPYRNTDTQYF. The CDR3 DNA follows: TGTGCCAGCAGCCAGCGTGAGCCTTATCGTAACACAGATACGCAGTATTTT.

The chain couples TRBV7-8 to TRBJ2-7; D ambiguous. The CDR3 consists of 11 residues. V was trimmed by 4 bases and J by 3 bases, leaving 4 bases between them. Germline CDR1 SGHVS, CDR2 FQNEAQ. DNA of the CDR3: TGTGCCAGCAGCTCCTTCTACGAGCAGTACTTC. This translates into CASSSFYEQYF.